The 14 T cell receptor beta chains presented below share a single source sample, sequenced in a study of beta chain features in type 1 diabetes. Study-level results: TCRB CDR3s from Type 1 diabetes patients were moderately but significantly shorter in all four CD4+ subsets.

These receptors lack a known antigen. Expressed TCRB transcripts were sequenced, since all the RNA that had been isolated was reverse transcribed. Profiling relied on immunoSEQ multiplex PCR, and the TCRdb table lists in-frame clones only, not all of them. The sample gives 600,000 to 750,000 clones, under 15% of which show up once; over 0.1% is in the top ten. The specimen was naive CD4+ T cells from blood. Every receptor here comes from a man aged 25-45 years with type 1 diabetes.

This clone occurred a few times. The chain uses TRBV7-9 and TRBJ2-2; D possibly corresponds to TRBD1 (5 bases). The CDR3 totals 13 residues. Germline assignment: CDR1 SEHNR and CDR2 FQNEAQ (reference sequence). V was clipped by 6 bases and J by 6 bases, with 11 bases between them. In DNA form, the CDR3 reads TGTGCCAGCAGTCCTAAGGGGCCCGGGGAGCTGTTTTTT. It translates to CASSPKGPGELFF.

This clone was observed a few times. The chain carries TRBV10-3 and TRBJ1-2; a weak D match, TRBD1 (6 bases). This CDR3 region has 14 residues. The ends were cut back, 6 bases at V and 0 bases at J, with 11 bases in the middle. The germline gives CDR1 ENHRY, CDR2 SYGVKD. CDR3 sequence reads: CAIRTDRANYGYTF. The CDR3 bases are TGTGCCATCAGGACGGACAGAGCTAACTATGGCTACACCTTC.

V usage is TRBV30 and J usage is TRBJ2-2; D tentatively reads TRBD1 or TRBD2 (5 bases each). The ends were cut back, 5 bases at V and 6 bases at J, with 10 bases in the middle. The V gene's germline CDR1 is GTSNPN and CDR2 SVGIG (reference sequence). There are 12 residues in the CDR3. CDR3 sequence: CAWGLGAGELFF. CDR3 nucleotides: TGTGCCTGGGGCCTGGGGGCCGGGGAGCTGTTTTTT.

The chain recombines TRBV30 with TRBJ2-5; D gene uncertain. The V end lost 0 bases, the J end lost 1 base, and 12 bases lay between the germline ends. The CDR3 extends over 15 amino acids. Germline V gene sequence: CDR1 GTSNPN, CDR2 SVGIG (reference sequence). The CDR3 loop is CAWSVQWVSQETQYF. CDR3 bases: TGTGCCTGGAGTGTACAATGGGTCTCCCAAGAGACCCAGTACTTC.

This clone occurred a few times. Here the CDR3 DNA reads TGTGCCAGCAGCGGTATGGGACAGGGAAACGGAGAGACCCAGTACTTC. This translates into CASSGMGQGNGETQYF. The chain is built from TRBV7-2 and TRBJ2-5; 9 bases line up with TRBD1. The germline CDR1 and CDR2 sequences are SGHTA and FQGNSA. This CDR3 contains 16 residues. J gave up 4 bases and V 5 bases, and 11 bases lay outside the gene matches.

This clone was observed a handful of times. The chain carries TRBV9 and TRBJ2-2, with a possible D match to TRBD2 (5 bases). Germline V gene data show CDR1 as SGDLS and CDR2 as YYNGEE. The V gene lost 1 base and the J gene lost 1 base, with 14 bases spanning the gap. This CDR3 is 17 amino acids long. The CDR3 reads CASSVRGSTVNTGELFF. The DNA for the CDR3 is TGTGCCAGCAGCGTAAGAGGGTCGACGGTGAACACCGGGGAGCTGTTTTTT.

The CDR3 DNA follows: TGTGCCAGCACACGGCAGGGGGATTTCAATGAGCAGTTCTTC. Translation gives CASTRQGDFNEQFF. This chain joins TRBV5-4 and TRBJ2-1; 7 bases are a match to TRBD1. Per germline, CDR1 SGHNT and CDR2 YYREEE (reference sequence). V was clipped by 6 bases and J by 6 bases; unmatched bases: 9. The CDR3 has 14 amino acids.

Written as DNA, the CDR3 is TGTGCCAGCAGTTTGGACAGGGCTAATTCACCCCTCCACTTT. Translation gives CASSLDRANSPLHF. V gene TRBV7-9 combines with J gene TRBJ1-6, with 8 nucleotides matching TRBD1. Trimming cost V 6 bases and J 6 bases; bases outside gene matches: 4. There are 14 residues in the CDR3. CDR1 and CDR2 from the germline V gene are SEHNR and FQNEAQ (reference sequence).

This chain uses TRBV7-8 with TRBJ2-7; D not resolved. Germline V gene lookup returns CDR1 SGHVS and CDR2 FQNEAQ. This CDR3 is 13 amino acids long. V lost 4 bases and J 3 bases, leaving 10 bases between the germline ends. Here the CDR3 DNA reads TGTGCCAGCAGCTCGAACGAGTTCTACGAGCAGTACTTC. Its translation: CASSSNEFYEQYF.

DNA of the CDR3: TGTGCCAGCACCTTATCAGGGAGAGAGACCCAGTACTTC. Protein sequence: CASTLSGRETQYF. This chain joins TRBV6-1 and TRBJ2-5, with D perhaps matching TRBD1 or TRBD2 (5 bases each). The V gene lost 7 bases and the J gene lost 4 bases, with 13 bases spanning the gap. Germline CDR1 is MNHNS and CDR2 is SASEGT. The CDR3 spans 13 residues.

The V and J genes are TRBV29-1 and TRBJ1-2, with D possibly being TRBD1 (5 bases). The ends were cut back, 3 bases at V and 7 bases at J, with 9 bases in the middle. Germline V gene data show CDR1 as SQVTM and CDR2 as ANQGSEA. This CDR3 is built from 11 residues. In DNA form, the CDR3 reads TGCAGCGTTGAGGGGACGCGTGGCTACACCTTC. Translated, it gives CSVEGTRGYTF.

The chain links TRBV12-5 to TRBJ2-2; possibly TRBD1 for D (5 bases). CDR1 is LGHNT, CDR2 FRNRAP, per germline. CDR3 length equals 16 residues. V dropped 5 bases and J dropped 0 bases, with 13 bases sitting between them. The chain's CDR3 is CASGPRQIPNTGELFF. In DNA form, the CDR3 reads TGTGCTAGTGGTCCCAGACAGATCCCGAACACCGGGGAGCTGTTTTTT.

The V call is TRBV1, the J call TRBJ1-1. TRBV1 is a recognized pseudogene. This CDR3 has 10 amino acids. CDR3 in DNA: TGCACCAGACGGCCGAATGAAGCTTTCTTT. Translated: CTRRPNEAFF.

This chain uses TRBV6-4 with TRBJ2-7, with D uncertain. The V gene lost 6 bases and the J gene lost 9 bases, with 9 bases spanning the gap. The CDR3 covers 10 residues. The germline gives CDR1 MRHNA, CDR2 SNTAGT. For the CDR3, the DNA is TGTGCCAGCAGCGCCCTCCGGCAGTACTTC. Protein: CASSALRQYF.